The T cell receptor beta chain described here comes from a study of OX40 agonist ivuxolimab in advanced cancers. About the study: Patients were dosed with the agonistic anti-OX40 (CD134) antibody ivuxolimab.

Trimming shortened V by 4 bases and J by 1 base, and 11 bases separated the two germline ends. There are 14 residues in the CDR3. The germline CDR1 and CDR2 sequences are GTSNPN and SVGIG (reference sequence). Here immunoSEQ multiplex PCR was the method, and the copy in TCRdb shows in-frame clones only, minus some. The sample carries 90,000 or so clones, about 90% recorded once. The J gene is TRBJ2-4, the V gene TRBV30; no reliable D call. The TCR comes from an adult with an advanced solid tumor such as melanoma, head and neck, liver or kidney cancer. This specimen consisted of CD4+ or CD8+ T cells sorted from blood, obtained in a trial of the OX40 agonist ivuxolimab. The CDR3 reads CAWNDRPAKNIQYF. The CDR3 DNA is TGTGCCTGGAACGACCGCCCTGCCAAAAACATTCAGTACTTC.